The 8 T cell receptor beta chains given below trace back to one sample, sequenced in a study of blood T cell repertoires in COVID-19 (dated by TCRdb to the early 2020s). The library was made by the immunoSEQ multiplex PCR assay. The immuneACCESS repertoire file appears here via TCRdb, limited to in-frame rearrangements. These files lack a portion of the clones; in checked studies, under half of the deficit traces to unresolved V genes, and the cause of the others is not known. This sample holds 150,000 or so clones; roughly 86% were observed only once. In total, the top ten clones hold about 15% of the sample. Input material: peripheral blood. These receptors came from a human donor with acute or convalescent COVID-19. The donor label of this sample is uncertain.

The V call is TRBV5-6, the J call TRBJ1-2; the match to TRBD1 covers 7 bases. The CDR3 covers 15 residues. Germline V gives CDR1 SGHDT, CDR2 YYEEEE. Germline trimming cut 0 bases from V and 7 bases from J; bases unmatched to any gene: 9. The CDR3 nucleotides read TGTGCCAGCAGCTTGGAGGGGACAGTACGGGGTGGCTACACCTTC. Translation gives CASSLEGTVRGGYTF.

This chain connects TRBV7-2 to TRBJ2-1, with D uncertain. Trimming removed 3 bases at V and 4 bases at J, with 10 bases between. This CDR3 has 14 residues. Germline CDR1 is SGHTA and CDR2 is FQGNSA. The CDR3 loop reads CASSLNSRYNEQFF. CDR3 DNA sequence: TGTGCCAGCAGCTTGAACTCCCGGTACAATGAGCAGTTCTTC.

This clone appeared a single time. The CDR3: CASSPSGFGDTGELFF. The CDR3 DNA follows: TGTGCCAGCAGCCCCTCGGGATTCGGGGACACCGGGGAGCTGTTTTTT. The rearrangement uses TRBV13 and TRBJ2-2, with a weak D call TRBD2 (5 bases). The CDR3 consists of 16 residues. The V and J ends lost 5 bases and 3 bases respectively, with 16 bases between them. Germline V CDR1 and CDR2: PRHDT, FYEKMQ (reference sequence). The variable domain in full, with the rest retrieved from reference TRBV13 and TRBJ2-2, is AAGVIQSPRHLIKEKRETATLKCYPIPRHDTVYWYQQGPGQDPQFLISFYEKMQSDKGSIPDRFSAQQFSDYHSELNMSSLELGDSALYFCASSPSGFGDTGELFFGEGSRLTVL.

This CDR3 is CASSPLAGARVSGELFF. CDR3 coding DNA: TGTGCCAGCTCACCACTAGCGGGGGCCCGCGTGAGCGGGGAGCTGTTTTTT. V gene TRBV18 combines with J gene TRBJ2-2, with 9 bases that match TRBD2. This CDR3 is 17 amino acids long. Germline assignment: CDR1 KGHSH and CDR2 LQKENI. V dropped 1 base and J dropped 7; count of bases not matched to a gene: 10.

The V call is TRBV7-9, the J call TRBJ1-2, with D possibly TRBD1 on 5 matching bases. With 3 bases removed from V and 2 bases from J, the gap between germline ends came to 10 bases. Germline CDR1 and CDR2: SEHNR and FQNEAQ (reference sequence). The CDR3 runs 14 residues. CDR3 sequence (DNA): TGTGCCAGCAGCTTCGGGACTACAAACTATGGCTACACCTTC. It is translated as CASSFGTTNYGYTF.

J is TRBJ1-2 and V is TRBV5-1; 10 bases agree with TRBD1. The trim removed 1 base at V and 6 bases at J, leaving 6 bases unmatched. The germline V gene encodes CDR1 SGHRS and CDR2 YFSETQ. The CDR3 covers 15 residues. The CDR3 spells CASSLNRQGADGYTF. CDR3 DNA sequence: TGCGCCAGCAGCTTGAATCGACAGGGGGCTGATGGCTACACCTTC.

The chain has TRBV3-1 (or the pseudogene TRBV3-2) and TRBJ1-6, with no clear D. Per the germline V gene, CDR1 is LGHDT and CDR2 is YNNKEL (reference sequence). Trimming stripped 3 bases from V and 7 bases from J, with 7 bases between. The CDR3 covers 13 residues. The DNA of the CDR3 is TGTGCCAGCAGCCAGGGCCACAATTCACCCCTCCACTTT. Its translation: CASSQGHNSPLHF.

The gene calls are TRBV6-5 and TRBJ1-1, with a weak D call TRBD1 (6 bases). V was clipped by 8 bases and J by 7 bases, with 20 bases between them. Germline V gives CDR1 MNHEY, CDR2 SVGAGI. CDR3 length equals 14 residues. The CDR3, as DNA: TGTGCCAGCGGGGCAAGGGTAGGGACACTTGAAGCTTTCTTT. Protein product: CASGARVGTLEAFF.